This T cell receptor (beta chain) was sequenced in a study of cytomegalovirus exposure and HLA in healthy donors. Nominally healthy donors were sampled, though unrecorded immune exposures were likely. It was with 60 Vbeta and 13 Jbeta primers that the PCR ran. The assay was immunoSEQ multiplex PCR, and TCRdb's table has in-frame clones only and misses some. The sample has about 160,000 clones, over 60% seen once. Study-wide results and caveats: Versus the approximately 700-donor mean, an Asian-associated ancestry cluster reportedly showed fewer N-insertions in a later analysis.

As to this clone: Its antigen remains unidentified.

Sequencing was performed on PBMCs. This TCR was sampled from a woman aged 50 to 60 in good health and CMV-seropositive.

CDR3 loop: CASSYRVGGYTF. The CDR3 DNA sequence: TGTGCCAGCAGCTACAGGGTTGGCGGCTACACCTTC. This chain uses TRBV28 with TRBJ1-2; a weak D match, TRBD1 (6 bases). Germline loops: CDR1 MDHEN, CDR2 SYDVKM. V lost 6 bases and J 8 bases, leaving 13 bases between the germline ends. This CDR3 region has 12 residues.